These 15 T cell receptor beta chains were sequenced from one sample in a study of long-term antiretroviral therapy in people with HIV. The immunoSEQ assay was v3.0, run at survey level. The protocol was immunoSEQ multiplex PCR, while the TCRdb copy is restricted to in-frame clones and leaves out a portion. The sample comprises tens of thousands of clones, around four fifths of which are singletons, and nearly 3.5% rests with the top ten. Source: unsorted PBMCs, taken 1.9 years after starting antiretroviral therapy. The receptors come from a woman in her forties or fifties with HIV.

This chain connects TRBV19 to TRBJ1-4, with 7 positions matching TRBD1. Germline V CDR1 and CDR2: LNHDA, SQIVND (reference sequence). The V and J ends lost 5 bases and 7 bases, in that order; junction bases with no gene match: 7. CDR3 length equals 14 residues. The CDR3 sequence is CASSDPGTAEKLFF. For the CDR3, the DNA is TGTGCCAGTAGTGACCCAGGGACAGCTGAAAAACTGTTTTTT.

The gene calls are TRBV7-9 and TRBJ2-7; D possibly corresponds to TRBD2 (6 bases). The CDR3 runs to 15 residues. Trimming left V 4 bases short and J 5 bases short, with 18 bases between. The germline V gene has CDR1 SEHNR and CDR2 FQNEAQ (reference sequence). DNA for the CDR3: TGTGCCAGCAGCTCCTCCCCGGAGGGACCAAACGAGCAGTACTTC. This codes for CASSSSPEGPNEQYF.

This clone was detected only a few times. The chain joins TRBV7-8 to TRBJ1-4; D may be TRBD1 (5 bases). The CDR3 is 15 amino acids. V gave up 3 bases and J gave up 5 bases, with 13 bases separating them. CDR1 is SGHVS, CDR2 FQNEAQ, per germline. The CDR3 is CASSFHRTRNEKLFF. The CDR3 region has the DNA TGTGCCAGCAGCTTCCACAGGACGCGAAATGAAAAACTGTTTTTT.

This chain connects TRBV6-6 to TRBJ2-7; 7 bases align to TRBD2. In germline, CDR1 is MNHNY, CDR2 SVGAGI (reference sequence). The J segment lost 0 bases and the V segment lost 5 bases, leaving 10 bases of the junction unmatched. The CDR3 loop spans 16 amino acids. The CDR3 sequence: CASSPPSGQSSYEQYF. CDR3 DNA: TGTGCCAGCAGTCCCCCTAGCGGCCAAAGCTCCTACGAGCAGTACTTC.

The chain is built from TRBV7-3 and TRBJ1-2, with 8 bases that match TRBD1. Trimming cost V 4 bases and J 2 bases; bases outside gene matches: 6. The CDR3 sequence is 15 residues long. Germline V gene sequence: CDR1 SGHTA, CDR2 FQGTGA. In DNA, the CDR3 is TGTGCCAGCAGCTCCCGACAGGGGATGAACTATGGCTACACCTTC. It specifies CASSSRQGMNYGYTF.

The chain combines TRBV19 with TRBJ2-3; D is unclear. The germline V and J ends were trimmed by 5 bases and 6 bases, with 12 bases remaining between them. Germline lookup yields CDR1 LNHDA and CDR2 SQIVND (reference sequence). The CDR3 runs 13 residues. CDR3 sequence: CASSVRTPDTQYF. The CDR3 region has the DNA TGTGCCAGTAGTGTCAGAACCCCGGATACGCAGTATTTT.

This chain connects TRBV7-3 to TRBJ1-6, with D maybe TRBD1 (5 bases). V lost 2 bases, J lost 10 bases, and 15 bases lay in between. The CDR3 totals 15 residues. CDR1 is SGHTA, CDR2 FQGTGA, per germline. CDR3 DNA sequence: TGTGCCAGCAGCTTAGAATCGTGGTGGGGGTCACCCCTCCACTTT. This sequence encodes CASSLESWWGSPLHF.

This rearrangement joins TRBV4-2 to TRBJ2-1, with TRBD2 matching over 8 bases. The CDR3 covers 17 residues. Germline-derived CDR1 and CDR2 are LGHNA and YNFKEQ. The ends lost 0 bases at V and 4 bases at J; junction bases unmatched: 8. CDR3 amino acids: CASSQEPSGGIYNEQFF. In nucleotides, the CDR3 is TGTGCCAGCAGCCAAGAGCCAAGCGGGGGAATTTACAATGAGCAGTTCTTC.

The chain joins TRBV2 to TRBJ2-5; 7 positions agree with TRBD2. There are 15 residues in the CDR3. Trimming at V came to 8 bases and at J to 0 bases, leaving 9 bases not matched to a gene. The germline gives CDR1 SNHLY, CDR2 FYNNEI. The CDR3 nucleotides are TGTGCCAGCCGTCCTGGACTAGAGTACCAAGAGACCCAGTACTTC. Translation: CASRPGLEYQETQYF.

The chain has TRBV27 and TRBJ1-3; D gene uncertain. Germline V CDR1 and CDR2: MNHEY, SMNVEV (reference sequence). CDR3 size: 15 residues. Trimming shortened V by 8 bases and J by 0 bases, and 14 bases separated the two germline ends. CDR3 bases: TGTGCCAGCCAAGAGGACGGAACCTCTGGAAACACCATATATTTT. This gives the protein CASQEDGTSGNTIYF.

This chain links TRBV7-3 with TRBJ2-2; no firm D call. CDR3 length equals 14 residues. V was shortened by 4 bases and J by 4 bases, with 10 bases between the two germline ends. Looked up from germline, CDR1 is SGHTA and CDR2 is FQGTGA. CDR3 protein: CASSSDSSTGELFF. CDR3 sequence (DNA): TGTGCCAGCAGCTCTGATAGTAGCACCGGGGAGCTGTTTTTT.

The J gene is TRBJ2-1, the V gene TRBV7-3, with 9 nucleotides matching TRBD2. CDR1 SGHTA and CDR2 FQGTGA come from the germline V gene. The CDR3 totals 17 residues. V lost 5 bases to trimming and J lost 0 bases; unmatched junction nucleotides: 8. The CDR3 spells CASSLSSGESSYNEQFF. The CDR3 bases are TGTGCCAGCAGCCTTTCTAGCGGGGAGAGCTCCTACAATGAGCAGTTCTTC.

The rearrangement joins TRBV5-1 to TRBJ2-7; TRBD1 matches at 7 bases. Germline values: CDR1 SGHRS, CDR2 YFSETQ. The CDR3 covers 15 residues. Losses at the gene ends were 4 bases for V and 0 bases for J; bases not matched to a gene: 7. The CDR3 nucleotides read TGCGCCAGCAGCACGGGGACAGCAACCTCCTACGAGCAGTACTTC. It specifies CASSTGTATSYEQYF.

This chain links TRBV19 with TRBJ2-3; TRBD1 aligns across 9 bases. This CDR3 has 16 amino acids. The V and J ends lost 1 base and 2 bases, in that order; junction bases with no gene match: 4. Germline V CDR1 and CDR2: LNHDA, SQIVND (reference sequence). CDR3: CASSIVAQGATDTQYF. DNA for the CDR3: TGTGCCAGTAGTATAGTAGCACAGGGGGCCACAGATACGCAGTATTTT.

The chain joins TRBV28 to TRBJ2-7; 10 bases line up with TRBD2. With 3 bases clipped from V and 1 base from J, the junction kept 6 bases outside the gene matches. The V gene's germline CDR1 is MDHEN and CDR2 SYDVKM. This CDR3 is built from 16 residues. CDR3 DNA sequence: TGTGCCAGCAGTTTCGGGCTAGCGGGGGAGTCCTACGAGCAGTACTTC. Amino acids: CASSFGLAGESYEQYF. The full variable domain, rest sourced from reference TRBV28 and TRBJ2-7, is DVKVTQSSRYLVKRTGEKVFLECVQDMDHENMFWYRQDPGLGLRLIYFSYDVKMKEKGDIPEGYSVSREKKERFSLILESASTNQTSMYLCASSFGLAGESYEQYFGPGTRLTVT.